This T cell receptor (beta chain) was observed in a study of beta chain features in type 1 diabetes. The sequenced template was cDNA made from the entire isolated RNA. Assay used: immunoSEQ multiplex PCR; TCRdb lists only in-frame clones, some missing. The sample holds approximately 380,000 clones, approximately 15% seen once. V shed 6 bases and J shed 0 bases, with 14 bases lying between them. The germline gives CDR1 SGHNT, CDR2 YENEEA. The CDR3 loop spans 15 amino acids. This sequence was found in a woman in her late teens or twenties in good health. V gene TRBV11-3 combines with J gene TRBJ2-5, with a possible D match to TRBD2 (5 bases). Sequenced input: naive CD4+ T cells from blood. The CDR3 DNA is TGTGCCAGCAGTCCGACCGGACTTAACCAAGAGACCCAGTACTTC. This sequence encodes CASSPTGLNQETQYF.